This T cell receptor beta chain was sequenced during a study of spatial heterogeneity in lung cancer. The overall study: Detected beta-chain sequences consistently exceeded alpha-chain sequences.

The CDR3 sequence is 14 residues long. The germline CDR1 and CDR2 sequences are SGHRS and YFSETQ. V shed 1 base and J shed 1 base, with 8 bases lying between them. Individual TCR cDNA molecules each bore their own unique molecular identifier. TCRdb independently ran MiXCR on the 5' RACE reads; one entry per CDR3 protein. The table has 23,000 or so distinct CDR3 sequences, more than 6.5% seen once. The time point here: sample taken at primary tumor resection. Whole RNA, isolated from tumor, nontumor lung or frozen PBMC, was sequenced without prior sorting. Donors were some 72 untreated early-stage non-small cell lung cancer patients.

Sequencing used PBMCs, obtained at surgery. The receptor was derived from a male donor with early-stage non-small cell lung cancer. The chain is built from TRBV5-1 and TRBJ1-2; D is ambiguous. CDR3 sequence (DNA): TGCGCCAGCAGCTTGAGTGCACGTAACTATGGCTACACCTTC. Translating gives CASSLSARNYGYTF.